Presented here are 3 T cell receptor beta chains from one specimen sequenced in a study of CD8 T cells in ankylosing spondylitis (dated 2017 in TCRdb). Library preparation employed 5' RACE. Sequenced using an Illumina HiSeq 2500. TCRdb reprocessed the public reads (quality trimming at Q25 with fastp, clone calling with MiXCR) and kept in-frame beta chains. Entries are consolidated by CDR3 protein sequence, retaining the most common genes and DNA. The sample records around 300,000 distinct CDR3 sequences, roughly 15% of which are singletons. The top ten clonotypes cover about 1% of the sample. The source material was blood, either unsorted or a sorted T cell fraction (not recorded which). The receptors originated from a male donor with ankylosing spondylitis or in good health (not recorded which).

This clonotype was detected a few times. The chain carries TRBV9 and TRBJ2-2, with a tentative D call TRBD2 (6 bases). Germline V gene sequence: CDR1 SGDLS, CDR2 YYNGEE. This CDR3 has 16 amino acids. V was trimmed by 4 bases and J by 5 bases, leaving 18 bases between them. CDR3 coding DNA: TGTGCCAGCAGCCCGCCGGGACTGATAACAACCGGGGAGCTGTTTTTT. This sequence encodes CASSPPGLITTGELFF.

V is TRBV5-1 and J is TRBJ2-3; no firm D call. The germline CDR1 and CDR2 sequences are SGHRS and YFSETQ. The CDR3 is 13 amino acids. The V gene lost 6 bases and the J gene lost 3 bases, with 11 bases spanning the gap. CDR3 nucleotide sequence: TGCGCCAGCAAGGAACAGCTGACAGATACGCAGTATTTT. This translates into CASKEQLTDTQYF.

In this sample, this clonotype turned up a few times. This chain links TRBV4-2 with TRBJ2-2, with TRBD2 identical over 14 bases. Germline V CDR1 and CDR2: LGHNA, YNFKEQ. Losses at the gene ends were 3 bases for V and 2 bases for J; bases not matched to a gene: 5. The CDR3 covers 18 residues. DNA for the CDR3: TGTGCCAGCAGCCACGGACTAGCGGGGGGATTTAACACCGGGGAGCTGTTTTTT. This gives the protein CASSHGLAGGFNTGELFF.